The 4 T cell receptor beta chains below come from one sample, sequenced in a study of read filtering for tumor transcriptome and immune sequencing. This library used approximately 370 ng RNA and molecular barcoded adaptors spanning alpha/delta and beta/gamma chains. TCRdb processed the reads anew with MiXCR; each CDR3 protein has one entry. In the table there are over 50,000 distinct CDR3 sequences, approximately 15% of which are singletons. Sequencing used a population of CD138-negative cells sorted from bone marrow. The receptor source for this set is a donor over 35 with multiple myeloma.

This clonotype was detected many times. The chain carries TRBV12-3 or TRBV12-4 and TRBJ2-1, with 11 bases identical to TRBD1. There are 14 residues in the CDR3. The trim removed 4 bases at V and 6 bases at J, leaving 2 bases unmatched. The CDR3 protein is CASSSGTGGNEQFF. DNA for the CDR3: TGTGCCAGCAGTTCCGGGACAGGGGGCAATGAGCAGTTCTTC.

This clonotype was seen many times. The chain links TRBV7-2 to TRBJ2-3, with D possibly matching TRBD2 (6 bases). The V and J ends lost 3 bases and 6 bases respectively, with 19 bases between them. This CDR3 spans 16 amino acids. Germline CDR1 is SGHTA and CDR2 is FQGNSA. DNA of the CDR3: TGTGCCAGCAGCTTTGCCGGGCAGGGAGGTTCGGATACGCAGTATTTT. This encodes CASSFAGQGGSDTQYF.

The table lists this clonotype with many counts. This chain connects TRBV4-2 to TRBJ2-7; 11 bases are a match to TRBD1. CDR3 size: 14 residues. V lost 3 bases, J lost 4 bases, and 2 bases stayed unmatched. Germline loops: CDR1 LGHNA, CDR2 YNFKEQ. CDR3 coding DNA: TGTGCCAGCAGCCATGGACAGGGGGCGTACGAGCAGTACTTC. Translating gives CASSHGQGAYEQYF.

This clonotype was detected ten times or more. This sequence joins TRBV7-2 and TRBJ1-5, with D hard to call. Germline V gene data show CDR1 as SGHTA and CDR2 as FQGNSA. CDR3 length: 14 amino acids. Trimming pared 2 bases from V and 6 bases from J, leaving 11 bases between. For the CDR3, the DNA is TGTGCCAGCAGCTTAAACATCCCGGGTCAGCCCCAGCATTTT. Amino acid sequence: CASSLNIPGQPQHF.